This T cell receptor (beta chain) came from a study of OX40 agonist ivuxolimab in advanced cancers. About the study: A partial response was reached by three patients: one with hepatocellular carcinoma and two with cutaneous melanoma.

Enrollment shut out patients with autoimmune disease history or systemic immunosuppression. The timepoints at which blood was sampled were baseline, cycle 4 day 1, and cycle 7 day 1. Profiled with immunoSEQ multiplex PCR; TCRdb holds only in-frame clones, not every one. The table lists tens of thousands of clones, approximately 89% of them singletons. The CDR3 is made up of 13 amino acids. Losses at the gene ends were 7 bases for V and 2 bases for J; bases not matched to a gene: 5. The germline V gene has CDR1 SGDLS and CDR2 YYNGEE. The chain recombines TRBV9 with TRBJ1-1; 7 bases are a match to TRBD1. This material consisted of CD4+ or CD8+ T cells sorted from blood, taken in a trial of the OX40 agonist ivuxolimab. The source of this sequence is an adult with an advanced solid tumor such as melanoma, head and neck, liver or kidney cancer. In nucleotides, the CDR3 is TGTGCCAGCTCCGGGACAGTCAACACTGAAGCTTTCTTT. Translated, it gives CASSGTVNTEAFF.